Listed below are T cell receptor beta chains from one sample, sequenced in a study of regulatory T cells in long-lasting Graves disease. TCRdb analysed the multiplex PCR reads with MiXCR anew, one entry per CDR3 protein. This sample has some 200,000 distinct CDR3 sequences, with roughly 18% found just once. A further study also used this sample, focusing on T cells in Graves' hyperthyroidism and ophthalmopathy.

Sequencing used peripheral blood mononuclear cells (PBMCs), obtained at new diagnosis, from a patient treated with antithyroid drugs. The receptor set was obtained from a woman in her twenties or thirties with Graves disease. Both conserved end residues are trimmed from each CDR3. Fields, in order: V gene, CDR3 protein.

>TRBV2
ASSGVRLAGLTDTQY
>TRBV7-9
ASTPSRDEQY
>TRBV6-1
ASSTRDRGFETQY
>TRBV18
ASSLPGTGPYNEQF
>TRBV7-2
ASSLVRGKTGNTIY
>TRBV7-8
ASSRQFLSNQPQH
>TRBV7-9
ASSPYTYGYT
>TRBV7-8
ASSTRQVGYEQY
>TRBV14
ASSLLAGAYNEQF
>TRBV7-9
ASSSDQQAGNTIY
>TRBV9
ASSVAVSDYNEQF
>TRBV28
ASSFAGAANPYSEAF
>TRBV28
ASSPGTGRYEQY
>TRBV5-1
ASSLDSSGRPYEQY
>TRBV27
ASRGVGQDSRKAF
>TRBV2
ASSRANQPQH
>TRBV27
ASSSPRGGDHDEQY
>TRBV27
ASSLNPTGGGGAF
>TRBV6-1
ASSATSGGVYNEQF
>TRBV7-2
ASSLGQHSNQPQH
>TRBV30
AWSGRYYGYT
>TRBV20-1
SASILDEQY
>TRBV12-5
ASGVTGRGFNERLF